A single sample gave rise to the 11 T cell receptor beta chains below, sequenced in a study of blood T cell repertoires in COVID-19. Profiling relied on immunoSEQ multiplex PCR, and the TCRdb table lists in-frame clones only, not all of them. The sample records almost 300,000 clones, approximately 86% being singletons. Sequencing input: peripheral blood. These receptors were obtained from a man between 65 and 85 years old with acute or convalescent COVID-19.

This chain uses TRBV7-9 with TRBJ2-5; a possible D gene is TRBD2 (6 bases). Germline V lookup: CDR1 SEHNR, CDR2 FQNEAQ (reference sequence). CDR3 length: 14 amino acids. Trimming left V 5 bases short and J 1 base short, with 11 bases between. The CDR3 is CASSPGTFQETQYF. CDR3 in DNA: TGTGCCAGCAGCCCAGGGACTTTCCAAGAGACCCAGTACTTC.

The chain links TRBV7-8 to TRBJ1-3, with 9 bases aligning to TRBD1. The junction had 11 bases not matched to a gene; V was cut back by 1 base and J by 7 bases. The CDR3 has 17 amino acids. The germline V gene encodes CDR1 SGHVS and CDR2 FQNEAQ. For the CDR3, the DNA is TGTGCCAGCAGCTTAGTATATGGGACAGGGTACGGGAACACCATATATTTT. Residues: CASSLVYGTGYGNTIYF.

The rearrangement uses TRBV28 and TRBJ1-1; 7 bases align to TRBD1. The germline V gene encodes CDR1 MDHEN and CDR2 SYDVKM. Trimming removed 6 bases from V and 1 base from J; junction bases left unmatched: 2. The CDR3 length is 13 residues. This CDR3 reads CASSRDRNTEAFF. For the CDR3, the DNA is TGTGCCAGCAGCCGGGACAGGAACACTGAAGCTTTCTTT.

This clone came up a few times. This chain connects TRBV24-1 to TRBJ1-2; 7 nucleotides agree with TRBD1. Per the germline V gene, CDR1 is KGHDR and CDR2 is SFDVKD. With 3 bases clipped from V and 8 bases from J, the junction kept 8 bases outside the gene matches. The length of the CDR3 is 14 residues. CDR3 loop: CATSDHTGTVGYTF. In DNA form, the CDR3 reads TGTGCCACCAGTGATCACACCGGGACAGTCGGCTACACCTTC.

The J gene is TRBJ2-1, the V gene TRBV14, with 11 bases lining up with TRBD2. The length of the CDR3 is 17 residues. Losses at the gene ends were 4 bases for V and 3 bases for J; bases not matched to a gene: 8. CDR1 is SGHDN, CDR2 FVKESK, per germline. The CDR3: CASSPSPGTSGYNEQFF. The CDR3 bases are TGTGCCAGCAGCCCCTCGCCCGGGACTAGCGGCTACAATGAGCAGTTCTTC.

V is TRBV6-5 and J is TRBJ2-7, with 8 bases matching TRBD1. V shed 4 bases, J shed 5 bases, and the junction held 10 bases outside the gene matches. This CDR3 spans 15 amino acids. Germline V gene lookup returns CDR1 MNHEY and CDR2 SVGAGI. The CDR3 loop is CASSSNRQGRHEQYF. DNA of the CDR3: TGTGCCAGCAGTTCCAACCGACAGGGGAGACACGAGCAGTACTTC.

This rearrangement joins TRBV2 to TRBJ1-5; D is possibly TRBD1 (6 bases). This CDR3 region has 14 residues. Between the trimmed V and J ends, which lost 6 bases and 5 bases, there was a span of 14 bases. Germline loops: CDR1 SNHLY, CDR2 FYNNEI. CDR3 nucleotides: TGTGCCAGCAGCCTGGACAGTGGAGATCAGCCCCAGCATTTT. This sequence encodes CASSLDSGDQPQHF.

This clone was seen a few times. The CDR3 DNA sequence: TGTGCCACCGGGACAGGGTACCACGAGCAGTACTTC. Translation: CATGTGYHEQYF. The rearrangement uses TRBV15 and TRBJ2-7, with 9 bases identical to TRBD1. In germline, CDR1 is LNHNV, CDR2 YYDKDF (reference sequence). The CDR3 consists of 12 residues. V dropped 8 bases and J dropped 5; count of bases not matched to a gene: 4. Full variable domain (rest looked up from reference TRBV15 and TRBJ2-7): DAMVIQNPRYQVTQFGKPVTLSCSQTLNHNVMYWYQQKSSQAPKLLFHYYDKDFNNEADTPDNFQSRRPNTSFCFLDIRSPGLGDTAMYLCATGTGYHEQYFGPGTRLTVT.

The J gene is TRBJ1-2, the V gene TRBV14, with TRBD1 identical over 7 bases. In germline, CDR1 is SGHDN, CDR2 FVKESK. The V and J ends lost 1 base and 5 bases, in that order; junction bases with no gene match: 10. This CDR3 comprises 16 residues. The CDR3 coding sequence is TGTGCCAGCAGCCAAGTTTCCGGGACAGCATTTTATGGCTACACCTTC. Amino acid sequence: CASSQVSGTAFYGYTF. Supplemented by reference TRBV14 and TRBJ1-2, the full variable domain reads EAGVTQFPSHSVIEKGQTVTLRCDPISGHDNLYWYRRVMGKEIKFLLHFVKESKQDESGMPNNRFLAERTGGTYSTLKVQPAELEDSGVYFCASSQVSGTAFYGYTFGSGTRLTVV.

J is TRBJ2-1 and V is TRBV5-1; D is undetermined. The CDR3 runs 13 residues. Germline CDR1 SGHRS, CDR2 YFSETQ. Trimming removed 0 bases from V and 5 bases from J, with 6 bases in between. Here the CDR3 DNA reads TGCGCCAGCAGCTTGGTACACCACAATGAGCAGTTCTTC. It is translated as CASSLVHHNEQFF.

The chain joins TRBV7-2 to TRBJ2-3, with 8 bases aligning to TRBD2. CDR3 length equals 17 residues. The germline CDR1 and CDR2 sequences are SGHTA and FQGNSA. The junction had 8 bases not matched to a gene; V was cut back by 0 bases and J by 3 bases. For the CDR3, the DNA is TGTGCCAGCAGCTTAGCATCGGCGGGAGGTCGGACAGATACGCAGTATTTT. This codes for CASSLASAGGRTDTQYF.